These T cell receptor beta chains were read from a single sample in a study of blood T cell repertoires in COVID-19. Sequencing used immunoSEQ multiplex PCR; TCRdb keeps in-frame clones, though not all of them. Of about 330,000 clones detected, more than 85% appear once; the ten largest clones hold approximately 1%. Sequencing used PBMCs or T cells enriched from blood (not recorded which). These receptors were obtained from a woman between 25 and 40 years old who had recovered from COVID-19. CDR3s include the opening cysteine and the closing phenylalanine or tryptophan. A D gene is named only where the DNA matches it firmly. Clone size is given for some rows only: seen once, a few or many times, or a class if the clone is expanded.

j_gene,abundance,d_gene,v_gene,CDR3aa,CDR3nt
TRBJ1-2,few,-,TRBV5-1,CASSLEIIPGAGYTF,TGCGCCAGCAGCTTGGAAATAATACCAGGGGCGGGCTACACCTTC
TRBJ1-5,-,TRBD1,TRBV7-2,CASSLASGQQEPQHF,TGTGCCAGCAGCTTAGCGTCGGGACAGCAGGAGCCCCAGCATTTT
TRBJ1-3,-,TRBD1,TRBV25-1,CASNDRASSGNTIYF,TGTGCCAGCAATGACAGGGCGAGCTCTGGAAACACCATATATTTT
TRBJ1-1,-,-,TRBV7-2,CASSGQRGTEAFF,TGTGCCAGCAGCGGACAGAGGGGGACTGAAGCTTTCTTT
TRBJ2-3,-,-,TRBV29-1,CSVDEGLGTDTQYF,TGCAGCGTTGACGAGGGACTCGGCACAGATACGCAGTATTTT
TRBJ1-3,-,-,TRBV5-1,CASSLGRDFSGNTIYF,TGCGCCAGCAGCTTGGGTCGCGACTTCTCTGGAAACACCATATATTTT
TRBJ2-5,-,-,TRBV20-1,CSASRPSAALETQYF,TGCAGTGCTAGTAGGCCTAGCGCGGCCCTAGAGACCCAGTACTTC
TRBJ2-1,-,TRBD2,TRBV6-1,CASSEQAGGHNEQFF,TGTGCCAGCAGTGAACAAGCGGGGGGGCACAATGAGCAGTTCTTC
TRBJ1-6,few,-,TRBV28,CASQSGLLGVYNSPLHF,TGTGCCAGTCAGTCAGGGTTGTTGGGTGTCTATAATTCACCCCTCCACTTT
TRBJ2-7,-,TRBD1,TRBV11-2,CASSLGDRGYEQYF,TGTGCCAGCAGCTTAGGGGACAGGGGCTACGAGCAGTACTTC
TRBJ2-3,many,TRBD1,TRBV19,CASSRTVGTGADTQYF,TGTGCCAGTAGTCGGACCGTCGGAACAGGGGCCGATACGCAGTATTTT
TRBJ2-6,-,TRBD1,TRBV5-4,CASRPGQGASGANVLTF,TGTGCCTCCCGACCGGGACAGGGGGCTTCTGGGGCCAACGTCCTGACTTTC
TRBJ1-3,-,-,TRBV5-4,CASSLGGQTFLSGNTIYF,TGTGCCAGCAGCTTGGGGGGGCAGACATTCCTCTCTGGAAACACCATATATTTT
TRBJ2-7,-,-,TRBV6-1,CASSEDRDSNEQYF,TGTGCCAGCAGTGAAGACCGGGACTCCAACGAGCAGTACTTC
TRBJ2-3,-,-,TRBV5-1,CASSGNKRPSTDTQYF,TGCGCCAGCAGCGGTAACAAGCGGCCTAGCACAGATACGCAGTATTTT
TRBJ2-3,-,TRBD1,TRBV7-8,CASSTNPGQWADTQYF,TGTGCCAGCAGCACCAATCCGGGACAGTGGGCAGATACGCAGTATTTT
TRBJ1-2,-,-,TRBV18,CASSPIPRPDRYGYTF,TGTGCCAGCTCACCAATCCCACGACCCGACAGGTACGGCTACACCTTC
TRBJ1-6,-,TRBD1,TRBV5-1,CASSVDRSNSPLHF,TGCGCCAGCAGCGTGGACAGGAGTAATTCACCCCTCCACTTT